This T cell receptor beta chain was sequenced during a study of CD8+CD57+ T cells in acquired aplastic anemia. Overall study context: Roughly 3.2 ug was the average amount of DNA from sorted CD4+ and CD8+ cells.

The template for TCR beta VDJ and CDR3 sequence profiling was genomic DNA. MiXCR, run by TCRdb on the reads, gives a single entry per CDR3 protein. Here the sample spans about 150,000 distinct CDR3 sequences, roughly 54% being singletons. This CDR3 is 16 amino acids long. V lost 4 bases and J lost 0, with 13 bases in between. Germline V gene data show CDR1 as ENHRY and CDR2 as SYGVKD. Patients selected for sequencing had displayed CD8+CD57+ cell expansion by flow cytometry. At the time of blood sampling, patients had not yet received any therapy. Specimen: sorted CD4+, CD8+, or CD8+CD57+ T cells (not recorded which) from PBMCs. This chain uses TRBV10-3 with TRBJ2-1; no definite D call. This clonotype was sampled from a human donor with aplastic anemia. CDR3 protein: CAISAGGGASYNEQFF. CDR3 coding DNA: TGTGCCATCAGTGCTGGCGGTGGCGCCTCCTACAATGAGCAGTTCTTC.